The source of this T cell receptor (beta chain) is a study of T cells in narcolepsy (dated by TCRdb to the late 2010s). Looking at the study overall: Patients with narcolepsy type 1 or type 2 (NT1, NT2) were enrolled in the study together with healthy control donors. The study sought autoreactive T cells targeting hypocretin neuron self-antigens (hypocretin, TRIB2) in narcolepsy patients, using TCR Vbeta sequencing to track clonotypes in blood and CSF.

The germline V gene encodes CDR1 SGHRS and CDR2 YFSETQ. Including the terminal cysteine and phenylalanine, the CDR3 comprises 16 residues. Of the read, only the CDR3 DNA is kept; its 48 bases are in frame from base 1. The V end gives up 1 base and the J end 4 bases, leaving 5 bases in the junction not matched to a gene. The investigation overall reported the following: In plots comparing CSF and blood CD4+ T cell clonotypes from the same patient, HCRT-specific and TRIB2-specific autoreactive clonotypes were highlighted. No sequences matching autoreactive T cell clones were present in some of the blood memory CD4+ repertoires from patients and controls. Autoreactive clonotypes were reported to be detected serially in the blood of the same patients and of different patients, but not in the blood of healthy controls. Numbers of sequenced blood memory CD4+ clonotypes were comparable, averaging about 39,000 in patients and around 30,000 in controls.

Memory CD4+ T cells were sorted ex vivo from peripheral blood of narcolepsy patients and healthy controls for TCR Vbeta sequencing. This clone was counted once. Its antigen is not yet known. Base-call qualities are not available, and no considerably larger clone is one nucleotide away. Library preparation used the immunoSEQ multiplex PCR assay. The immuneACCESS repertoire file appears here via TCRdb, limited to in-frame rearrangements. These files lack a portion of the clones; in checked studies, under half of the deficit traces to unresolved V genes, and the cause of the others is not known. The sample table lists tens of thousands of clones, about 85% of them with a count of one. Of the sample, approximately 1.1% falls within the top ten clones.

Sample: memory (CD45RA-) CD4+ T cells from blood. Reading the label with the study, this specimen's cell subset or site is: memory T cells sorted ex vivo from peripheral blood. This TCR was sampled from a human donor in good health. The chain couples TRBV5-1 to TRBJ2-5; 12 bases in between match TRBD2. Here is the DNA: TGCGCCAGCAGCTTGTTCCTGGGACTAGCGGGAGAGACCCAGTACTTC. This sequence encodes CASSLFLGLAGETQYF.